What follows are 30 T cell receptor beta chains derived from one specimen sequenced in a study of blood T cells in healthy people across ages. PCR was performed a second time for about 6 to 11 cycles using a sample-barcoded 5' primer and a J-beta primer mix. One entry per CDR3 protein results from TCRdb running MiXCR on the 5' RACE reads. The table includes hundreds of thousands of distinct CDR3 sequences, approximately 26% detected once. The same sample was also used in a study of T cells of mothers and their children.

Sequenced: blood. All receptors derive from a boy aged 2 to 10 in good health.

DNA for the CDR3: TGCAGTGTTGGGGTACTAGCCAAAAACATTCAGTACTTC. The encoded protein is CSVGVLAKNIQYF. The chain is built from TRBV20-1 and TRBJ2-4; D not resolved. The CDR3 spans 13 residues. Germline CDR1 DFQATT, CDR2 SNEGSKA (reference sequence). V was cut by 7 bases and J by 0 bases, with 10 bases left in between.

The chain recombines TRBV27 with TRBJ1-1; D gene uncertain. The CDR3 sequence is 16 residues long. The germline V gene has CDR1 MNHEY and CDR2 SMNVEV (reference sequence). V was trimmed by 5 bases and J by 1 base, leaving 17 bases between them. CDR3 region: CASSPPRGGRNTEAFF. CDR3 nucleotide sequence: TGTGCCAGCAGTCCCCCCCGGGGAGGCCGGAACACTGAAGCTTTCTTT.

This clonotype was counted between two and nine times. A much larger clone lies a single base off, so this may be a read error. The rearrangement links TRBV7-9 to TRBJ1-4; D is undetermined. This CDR3 has 15 residues. Germline assignment: CDR1 SEHNR and CDR2 FQNEAQ (reference sequence). The CDR3 loop is CASSLFSATNENLFF. The CDR3 region has the DNA TGTGCCAGCAGCTTATTTTCGGCGACTAATGAAAACCTGTTTTTT. The whole variable domain, filled in from reference TRBV7-9 and TRBJ1-4, reads DTGVSQNPRHKITKRGQNVTFRCDPISEHNRLYWYRQTLGQGPEFLTYFQNEAQLEKSRLLSDRFSAERPKGSFSTLEIQRTEQGDSAMYLCASSLFSATNENLFFGSGTQLSVL.

The J gene is TRBJ2-1, the V gene TRBV7-9; the match to TRBD2 covers 11 bases. CDR1 and CDR2 (germline): SEHNR, FQNEAQ (reference sequence). The CDR3 is 16 amino acids. V lost 4 bases to trimming and J lost 9 bases; unmatched junction nucleotides: 11. The CDR3 DNA reads TGTGCCAGCAGCTCGACTAGCGGGAATCAGTGGGTTGAGCAGTTCTTC. Its translation: CASSSTSGNQWVEQFF.

The genes are TRBV7-8 and TRBJ2-1; 9 bases fit TRBD1. Trimming took 3 bases from V and 6 from J; bases not matched to a gene: 9. The germline V gene has CDR1 SGHVS and CDR2 FQNEAQ. CDR3 size: 16 residues. The chain's CDR3 is CASSFYGTGPGNEQFF. The DNA for the CDR3 is TGTGCCAGCAGCTTTTACGGGACAGGGCCCGGCAATGAGCAGTTCTTC. Supplemented by reference TRBV7-8 and TRBJ2-1, the full variable domain reads GAGVSQSPRYKVAKRGQDVALRCDPISGHVSLFWYQQALGQGPEFLTYFQNEAQLDKSGLPSDRFFAERPEGSVSTLKIQRTQQEDSAVYLCASSFYGTGPGNEQFFGPGTRLTVL.

This clonotype was detected only a few times. The chain employs TRBV10-3 and TRBJ2-3; D assignment may be TRBD1 or TRBD2 (6 bases each). V shed 2 bases and J shed 5 bases, with 20 bases lying between them. From germline, CDR1 is ENHRY and CDR2 SYGVKD. This CDR3 has 17 residues. This chain's CDR3 is CAISEGALTRGQDTQYF. CDR3 coding DNA: TGTGCCATCAGTGAGGGGGCATTGACTAGGGGACAAGATACGCAGTATTTT.

The V call is TRBV20-1, the J call TRBJ2-1; 10 bases are a match to TRBD1. The CDR3 consists of 16 residues. CDR1 is DFQATT and CDR2 is SNEGSKA in the germline V gene (reference sequence). V lost 5 bases to trimming and J lost 3 bases; unmatched junction nucleotides: 10. CDR3 loop: CSAPRSGTGDYNEQFF. CDR3 nucleotide sequence: TGCAGTGCTCCAAGATCCGGGACAGGGGACTACAATGAGCAGTTCTTC.

The genes are TRBV12-3 or TRBV12-4 and TRBJ2-7; TRBD2 is a possible D gene (6 bases). Trimming took 7 bases from V and 1 from J, leaving 14 bases between them. The CDR3 consists of 14 residues. The CDR3 region is CASTSSGRSYEQYF. The CDR3 nucleotides are TGTGCCAGCACTTCGTCAGGGAGGTCCTACGAGCAGTACTTC.

This clonotype showed up just a few times. The rearrangement uses TRBV5-1 and TRBJ1-4, with TRBD1 identical over 8 bases. Germline CDR1 SGHRS, CDR2 YFSETQ. After removal of 4 bases from V and 8 bases from J, the junction contained 16 bases not matched to a gene. The CDR3 is 17 amino acids. The CDR3: CASSKDGQGGFGEKLFF. In nucleotides, the CDR3 is TGCGCCAGCAGCAAGGACGGACAGGGAGGTTTTGGAGAAAAACTGTTTTTT. The whole variable domain, remainder taken from reference TRBV5-1 and TRBJ1-4, is KAGVTQTPRYLIKTRGQQVTLSCSPISGHRSVSWYQQTPGQGLQFLFEYFSETQRNKGNFPGRFSGRQFSNSRSEMNVSTLELGDSALYLCASSKDGQGGFGEKLFFGSGTQLSVL.

V usage is TRBV6-6 and J usage is TRBJ1-4; D unresolved. Trimming stripped 5 bases from V and 5 bases from J, with 15 bases between. Germline V gene sequence: CDR1 MNHNY, CDR2 SVGAGI (reference sequence). CDR3 length: 15 residues. CDR3 region: CASSDQAAGNEKLFF. CDR3 in DNA: TGTGCCAGCAGTGACCAAGCCGCCGGGAATGAAAAACTGTTTTTT.

CDR3 sequence (DNA): TGTGCCAGCAGTTCCAGCGGGGGACGCACCTACGAGCAGTACTTC. Amino acid sequence: CASSSSGGRTYEQYF. The chain couples TRBV12-3 or TRBV12-4 to TRBJ2-7, with 8 bases fitting TRBD2. The CDR3 totals 15 residues. V lost 4 bases and J lost 2; bases outside the gene matches: 7.

This sequence joins TRBV4-2 and TRBJ2-4; 9 nucleotides agree with TRBD2. J gave up 0 bases and V 2 bases, and 8 bases lay outside the gene matches. In germline, CDR1 is LGHNA, CDR2 YNFKEQ. This CDR3 is 18 amino acids long. The CDR3 sequence: CASSQSPLAGLAKNIQYF. The DNA for the CDR3 is TGTGCCAGCAGCCAATCCCCCCTAGCGGGGTTAGCCAAAAACATTCAGTACTTC.

There are a few counts of this clonotype. The chain employs TRBV12-3 or TRBV12-4 and TRBJ2-7; D perhaps matches TRBD2 (6 bases). Trimming shortened V by 4 bases and J by 3 bases, and 10 bases separated the two germline ends. This CDR3 region has 13 residues. CDR3 sequence (DNA): TGTGCCAGCAGTTGGGACTCCTTCTACGAGCAGTACTTC. It specifies CASSWDSFYEQYF.

This chain uses TRBV7-9 with TRBJ2-1; 9 bases are shared with TRBD2. The trim removed 3 bases at V and 4 bases at J, leaving 4 bases unmatched. Germline CDR1 SEHNR, CDR2 FQNEAQ (reference sequence). The CDR3 totals 15 residues. The CDR3 loop is CASSFSGGTYNEQFF. DNA for the CDR3: TGTGCCAGCAGCTTTAGCGGGGGCACTTACAATGAGCAGTTCTTC.

The chain couples TRBV20-1 to TRBJ2-5; 12 nucleotides line up with TRBD2. This CDR3 contains 17 residues. Germline V lookup: CDR1 DFQATT, CDR2 SNEGSKA (reference sequence). Trimming took 3 bases from V and 2 from J; bases not matched to a gene: 10. The CDR3 here is CSASPLAGGPRQETQYF. The DNA of the CDR3 is TGCAGTGCTAGTCCCCTAGCGGGGGGGCCGCGGCAAGAGACCCAGTACTTC.

This clonotype showed up just a few times. The V and J genes are TRBV14 and TRBJ2-7; D unclear. Germline CDR1 and CDR2: SGHDN and FVKESK. V was cut by 0 bases and J by 6 bases, with 15 bases left in between. This CDR3 is built from 15 residues. CDR3 loop: CASSQDIKGGREQYF. CDR3 nucleotide sequence: TGTGCCAGCAGCCAAGATATTAAGGGTGGGCGCGAGCAGTACTTC.

This clonotype was picked up a small number of times. The gene calls are TRBV29-1 and TRBJ2-3, with a tentative D call TRBD1 (6 bases). The CDR3 spans 16 residues. The V and J ends lost 2 bases and 2 bases respectively, with 17 bases between them. Germline V gene data show CDR1 as SQVTM and CDR2 as ANQGSEA. The CDR3 sequence is CSVEWVGGTHTDTQYF. The CDR3, as DNA: TGCAGCGTTGAATGGGTTGGGGGCACACACACAGATACGCAGTATTTT.

The chain combines TRBV27 with TRBJ2-7, with D tentatively TRBD1 (6 bases). V was cut by 3 bases and J by 6 bases, with 15 bases left in between. This CDR3 contains 14 residues. CDR1 is MNHEY and CDR2 is SMNVEV in the germline V gene (reference sequence). CDR3 protein: CASSFSGQSGEQYF. CDR3 sequence (DNA): TGTGCCAGCAGTTTTTCAGGACAGAGCGGCGAGCAGTACTTC.

This clonotype has more than one count but fewer than ten. The chain links TRBV20-1 to TRBJ2-4; 8 nucleotides line up with TRBD1. Germline loops: CDR1 DFQATT, CDR2 SNEGSKA (reference sequence). The CDR3 sequence is 15 residues long. Losses at the gene ends were 5 bases for V and 1 base for J; bases not matched to a gene: 7. CDR3 nucleotides: TGCAGTGCTGGGAACCACAGGGGGGCCAAAAACATTCAGTACTTC. It codes for CSAGNHRGAKNIQYF.

This clonotype was counted only a few times. V and J are TRBV6-2 or TRBV6-3 and TRBJ2-6, with a possible D match to TRBD2 (6 bases). Per germline, CDR1 MNHEY and CDR2 SVGEGT. Trimming shortened V by 4 bases and J by 3 bases, and 16 bases separated the two germline ends. This CDR3 is built from 17 residues. The CDR3 DNA reads TGTGCCAGCAGTTCCTACTCGACTAGGAATGGGGCCAACGTCCTGACTTTC. This translates into CASSSYSTRNGANVLTF.

The sample holds a few counts of this clonotype. This chain uses TRBV29-1 with TRBJ2-5; TRBD2 aligns across 13 bases. The assigned J gene may be wrong: the sequence end matches TRBJ2-1 better. This CDR3 is 15 amino acids long. Germline V gene lookup returns CDR1 SQVTM and CDR2 ANQGSEA. CDR3 sequence reads: CSVEGTSGGDNEQFF. CDR3 nucleotides: TGCAGCGTTGAAGGGACTAGCGGGGGTGACAATGAGCAGTTCTTC.

This clonotype was detected a few times. This rearrangement joins TRBV20-1 to TRBJ1-1; D unresolved. The CDR3 runs 11 residues. Germline values: CDR1 DFQATT, CDR2 SNEGSKA (reference sequence). The V end was cut by 2 bases, the J end by 6 bases, with 7 bases between. CDR3 DNA sequence: TGCAGTGCTAGATCTGGGCCTGAAGCTTTCTTT. This translates into CSARSGPEAFF.

This clonotype turned up a few times. The chain links TRBV12-3 or TRBV12-4 to TRBJ2-3; D assignment may be TRBD1 or TRBD2 (5 bases each). This CDR3 has 15 amino acids. The V and J ends lost 6 bases and 4 bases respectively, with 17 bases between them. DNA for the CDR3: TGTGCCAGCAGGGACGCAGGGACCCCCTCAGATACGCAGTATTTT. It specifies CASRDAGTPSDTQYF.

The chain is built from TRBV9 and TRBJ2-5; 10 nucleotides match TRBD2. The CDR3 has 17 residues. V shed 0 bases and J 2 bases; nucleotides not matched to a gene: 7. The germline CDR1 and CDR2 sequences are SGDLS and YYNGEE. The CDR3 nucleotides read TGTGCCAGCAGCGTAGCTACCTCGACTAGCGGGCAAGAGACCCAGTACTTC. Amino acid sequence: CASSVATSTSGQETQYF.

J is TRBJ2-5 and V is TRBV9, with 11 bases lining up with TRBD1. The end of the DNA fits TRBJ2-1 better, so the J call may be wrong. Germline lookup yields CDR1 SGDLS and CDR2 YYNGEE. The CDR3 runs to 15 residues. The CDR3 reads CASSPGQGEYNEQFF. CDR3 sequence (DNA): TGTGCCAGCAGCCCGGGACAGGGGGAGTACAATGAGCAGTTCTTC.

V usage is TRBV2 and J usage is TRBJ1-3; TRBD1 matches 7 bases. From germline, CDR1 is SNHLY and CDR2 FYNNEI. The CDR3 runs 14 residues. Unmatched junction bases numbered 5, after V lost 7 bases and J lost 2 bases. The CDR3 DNA follows: TGTGCCAGCAAACCCGGGACAGCTGGAAACACCATATATTTT. It is translated as CASKPGTAGNTIYF.

J is TRBJ1-6 and V is TRBV30, with D unresolved. CDR1 GTSNPN and CDR2 SVGIG come from the germline V gene (reference sequence). V lost 3 bases and J 14 bases, leaving 14 bases between the germline ends. This CDR3 has 12 amino acids. CDR3 region: CAWSGQAVALHF. CDR3 nucleotide sequence: TGTGCCTGGAGCGGGCAGGCCGTGGCCCTCCACTTT. Looking up the rest from reference TRBV30 and TRBJ1-6 gives the full variable domain: SQTIHQWPATLVQPVGSPLSLECTVEGTSNPNLYWYRQAAGRGLQLLFYSVGIGQISSEVPQNLSASRPQDRQFILSSKKLLLSDSGFYLCAWSGQAVALHFGNGTRLTVT.

The sample holds a few counts of this clonotype. The chain is built from TRBV20-1 and TRBJ2-5, with D unclear. Deletions cut 1 base from V and 1 base from J, with 10 bases between. Germline V gives CDR1 DFQATT, CDR2 SNEGSKA (reference sequence). CDR3 length: 14 amino acids. The CDR3 sequence: CSARVEPLQETQYF. In nucleotides, the CDR3 is TGCAGTGCTAGAGTTGAGCCCCTCCAAGAGACCCAGTACTTC.

V and J are TRBV20-1 and TRBJ1-6; a weak D match, TRBD1 (5 bases). CDR3 size: 13 residues. Germline V gene sequence: CDR1 DFQATT, CDR2 SNEGSKA (reference sequence). Between the trimmed V and J ends, which lost 3 bases and 8 bases, there was a span of 11 bases. CDR3 coding DNA: TGCAGTGCTAGCGGGGGTGGATATTCACCCCTCCACTTT. Its translation is CSASGGGYSPLHF.

The chain carries TRBV13 and TRBJ1-6, with D perhaps matching TRBD1 (5 bases). This CDR3 has 14 residues. V was cut by 0 bases and J by 7 bases, with 7 bases left in between. Germline-derived CDR1 and CDR2 are PRHDT and FYEKMQ (reference sequence). CDR3 amino acids: CASSLGRENSPLHF. Here the CDR3 DNA reads TGTGCCAGCAGCTTAGGCAGGGAGAATTCACCCCTCCACTTT.